The 20 T cell receptor beta chains below were found in one sample sequenced in a study of T cells after posttransplantation cyclophosphamide. TCRdb keeps only in-frame clones here, not all; method: immunoSEQ multiplex PCR. The sample yields tens of thousands of clones, without any singletons. Sequencing was carried out using PBMCs. The receptors come from a man aged 35 to 55 in good health, CMV-negative, and a related stem cell transplant donor.

In its sample, this clone was seen many times. CDR3 region: CASSLGTGTEAFF. In nucleotides, the CDR3 is TGTGCCAGCAGTCTCGGGACAGGCACTGAAGCTTTCTTT. The chain is built from TRBV27 and TRBJ1-1; 8 nucleotides align to TRBD1. CDR3 length: 13 residues. From germline, CDR1 is MNHEY and CDR2 SMNVEV (reference sequence). The V and J ends lost 5 bases and 4 bases, in that order; junction bases with no gene match: 3.

At least ten counts were recorded for this clone. V usage is TRBV10-3 and J usage is TRBJ2-7; D gene uncertain. CDR3 length: 14 residues. Trimming removed 11 bases at V and 2 bases at J, with 19 bases between. Germline CDR1 is ENHRY and CDR2 is SYGVKD. CDR3 in DNA: TGTGCCCTATCTTCCGGGTCGAGAACCTACGAGCAGTACTTC. Translation gives CALSSGSRTYEQYF.

This clone was counted at least ten times. V is TRBV29-1 and J is TRBJ2-6; the match to TRBD1 covers 8 bases. This CDR3 is built from 15 residues. V lost 4 bases and J lost 1; bases outside the gene matches: 3. The germline CDR1 and CDR2 sequences are SQVTM and ANQGSEA. The CDR3 region has the DNA TGCAGCGTTGCCAGGGGGCGGTCTGGGGCCAACGTCCTGACTTTC. This gives the protein CSVARGRSGANVLTF. Using reference TRBV29-1 and TRBJ2-6 for the parts outside the CDR3, the full variable domain is SAVISQKPSRDICQRGTSLTIQCQVDSQVTMMFWYRQQPGQSLTLIATANQGSEATYESGFVIDKFPISRPNLTFSTLTVSNMSPEDSSIYLCSVARGRSGANVLTFGAGSRLTVL.

This clone has at least ten counts. The V call is TRBV10-3, the J call TRBJ2-1, with D unclear. CDR1 ENHRY and CDR2 SYGVKD come from the germline V gene. CDR3 length: 12 amino acids. Trimming removed 6 bases from V and 6 bases from J, with 9 bases in between. CDR3 protein: CAIRNLFNEQFF. The CDR3 DNA reads TGTGCCATCAGGAACTTATTCAATGAGCAGTTCTTC.

This clone was recorded a few times. The V call is TRBV6-5, the J call TRBJ1-1, with D perhaps TRBD1 (6 bases). Germline CDR1 is MNHEY and CDR2 is SVGAGI. Trimming took 8 bases from V and 3 from J, leaving 10 bases between them. This CDR3 region has 12 residues. The CDR3 protein is CASRWGHTEAFF. For the CDR3, the DNA is TGTGCCAGCCGTTGGGGGCACACTGAAGCTTTCTTT.

This clone was seen ten or more times. J is TRBJ2-7 and V is TRBV5-1; D perhaps matches TRBD1 (6 bases). CDR3 length: 15 amino acids. Between the trimmed V and J ends, which lost 3 bases and 7 bases, there was a span of 20 bases. The germline CDR1 and CDR2 sequences are SGHRS and YFSETQ. The CDR3 sequence is CASSSRDTMSGEQYF. CDR3 sequence (DNA): TGCGCCAGCAGCTCCCGGGACACAATGAGTGGTGAGCAGTACTTC.

In this sample, this clone turned up many times. The J gene is TRBJ2-3, the V gene TRBV7-3, with D maybe TRBD2 (6 bases). Trimming removed 1 base at V and 2 bases at J, with 10 bases between. CDR1 and CDR2 from the germline V gene are SGHTA and FQGTGA. This CDR3 contains 15 residues. CDR3 bases: TGTGCCAGCAGCTTAAATGCGGGGCCCACAGATACGCAGTATTTT. Its protein is CASSLNAGPTDTQYF.

This clone was observed at least ten times. The rearrangement joins TRBV19 to TRBJ1-1, with a tentative D call TRBD1 (5 bases). The CDR3 has 12 residues. Germline CDR1 LNHDA, CDR2 SQIVND (reference sequence). The germline V and J ends were trimmed by 8 bases and 1 base, with 8 bases remaining between them. The CDR3 here is CASAGPNTEAFF. In DNA form, the CDR3 reads TGTGCCAGTGCAGGGCCGAACACTGAAGCTTTCTTT.

Many counts were recorded for this clone. V gene TRBV7-8 combines with J gene TRBJ1-5, with no clear D. CDR3 size: 12 residues. Germline CDR1 SGHVS, CDR2 FQNEAQ. The V and J ends lost 2 bases and 4 bases respectively, with 3 bases between them. In nucleotides, the CDR3 is TGTGCCAGCAGCTTATTAAATCAGCCCCAGCATTTT. Protein sequence: CASSLLNQPQHF.

The table lists this clone with many counts. The chain links TRBV15 to TRBJ2-7; the D is unclear. Between the trimmed V and J ends, which lost 4 bases and 3 bases, there was a span of 10 bases. CDR1 and CDR2 (germline): LNHNV, YYDKDF (reference sequence). The CDR3 runs 13 residues. The chain's CDR3 is CATSTPNSYEQYF. DNA for the CDR3: TGTGCCACCAGCACCCCGAACAGCTACGAGCAGTACTTC. Full variable domain (rest looked up from reference TRBV15 and TRBJ2-7): DAMVIQNPRYQVTQFGKPVTLSCSQTLNHNVMYWYQQKSSQAPKLLFHYYDKDFNNEADTPDNFQSRRPNTSFCFLDIRSPGLGDTAMYLCATSTPNSYEQYFGPGTRLTVT.

This clone was observed many times. The chain couples TRBV19 to TRBJ1-2; D is unclear. V was clipped by 5 bases and J by 8 bases, with 12 bases between them. The CDR3 consists of 12 residues. Looked up from germline, CDR1 is LNHDA and CDR2 is SQIVND (reference sequence). The CDR3 nucleotides read TGTGCCAGTAGTGAGGCGGTCGGAGGCTACACCTTC. This translates into CASSEAVGGYTF.

This clone was counted many times. The chain uses TRBV29-1 and TRBJ2-7; unclear D gene. The V end was cut by 4 bases, the J end by 3 bases, with 7 bases between. This CDR3 contains 11 residues. In germline, CDR1 is SQVTM, CDR2 ANQGSEA. The CDR3 protein is CSVVEVYEQYF. The CDR3 coding sequence is TGCAGCGTTGTTGAGGTCTACGAGCAGTACTTC.

Ten or more counts support this clone. J is TRBJ2-1 and V is TRBV19; a possible D gene is TRBD2 (5 bases). The CDR3 totals 13 residues. V shed 5 bases and J shed 3 bases, with 8 bases lying between them. CDR1 and CDR2 (germline): LNHDA, SQIVND (reference sequence). CDR3 DNA: TGTGCCAGTAGTGCGGACTTCTACAATGAGCAGTTCTTC. Its protein product is CASSADFYNEQFF.

This clone was found many times. The V gene is TRBV7-9, the J gene TRBJ1-1; unclear D gene. The CDR3 sequence is 11 residues long. CDR1 SEHNR and CDR2 FQNEAQ come from the germline V gene (reference sequence). Between the trimmed V and J ends, which lost 4 bases and 5 bases, there was a span of 5 bases. CDR3 loop: CASSSYTEAFF. Written as DNA, the CDR3 is TGTGCCAGCAGCTCGTATACTGAAGCTTTCTTT.

CDR3 coding DNA: TGTGCCAGCAGTTGGGGACTAGCGGGAGCAGAGCAGTTCTTC. It specifies CASSWGLAGAEQFF. The J gene is TRBJ2-1, the V gene TRBV28; 14 nucleotides match TRBD2. V dropped 4 bases and J dropped 10; count of bases not matched to a gene: 3. From germline, CDR1 is MDHEN and CDR2 SYDVKM. The CDR3 covers 14 residues. The full variable domain, its missing parts supplied by reference TRBV28 and TRBJ2-1, is DVKVTQSSRYLVKRTGEKVFLECVQDMDHENMFWYRQDPGLGLRLIYFSYDVKMKEKGDIPEGYSVSREKKERFSLILESASTNQTSMYLCASSWGLAGAEQFFGPGTRLTVL.

This clone appeared many times. The chain links TRBV11-1 to TRBJ2-2; possibly TRBD2 for D (6 bases). Trimming pared 1 base from V and 3 bases from J, leaving 9 bases between. The CDR3 covers 15 residues. Germline V gives CDR1 SGHAT, CDR2 FQDESV (reference sequence). The CDR3 DNA sequence: TGTGCCAGCAGCTTAGAGTCGGGAGACACCGGGGAGCTGTTTTTT. This gives the protein CASSLESGDTGELFF.

This clone came up many times. The chain links TRBV19 to TRBJ2-7, with TRBD2 matching 8 bases. The CDR3 is 17 residues long. J was trimmed by 1 base and V by 3 bases; bases with no gene match: 11. The germline V gene has CDR1 LNHDA and CDR2 SQIVND (reference sequence). CDR3 in amino acids: CASSIRGSGIDSYEQYF. The DNA for the CDR3 is TGTGCCAGTAGTATCCGGGGTAGCGGGATAGATTCCTACGAGCAGTACTTC.

This clone was counted many times. The chain employs TRBV4-2 and TRBJ2-7, with unresolved D. Trimming took 3 bases from V and 3 from J, leaving 9 bases between them. Germline V gives CDR1 LGHNA, CDR2 YNFKEQ. This CDR3 is built from 13 residues. As DNA, the CDR3 is TGTGCCAGCAGCCAGGTGGAGATCTACGAGCAGTACTTC. Residues: CASSQVEIYEQYF.

This clone was counted many times. The chain uses TRBV7-9 and TRBJ2-7; no clear D gene. V lost 5 bases to trimming and J lost 6 bases, with 14 bases between them. Germline CDR1 and CDR2: SEHNR and FQNEAQ (reference sequence). The CDR3 contains 13 residues. This CDR3 is CASSRFPAGEQYF. The CDR3 region has the DNA TGTGCCAGCAGCCGTTTTCCCGCAGGCGAGCAGTACTTC.

This clone was seen many times. The V gene is TRBV5-3, the J gene TRBJ2-3, with D possibly being TRBD1 (5 bases). TRBV5-3 is an ORF for which the function is uncertain. With 1 base removed from V and 2 bases from J, the gap between germline ends came to 14 bases. There are 16 residues in the CDR3. CDR3 sequence: CARSLYARASTDTQYF. The CDR3 DNA follows: TGTGCCAGAAGCTTGTACGCCAGGGCTTCCACAGATACGCAGTATTTT.